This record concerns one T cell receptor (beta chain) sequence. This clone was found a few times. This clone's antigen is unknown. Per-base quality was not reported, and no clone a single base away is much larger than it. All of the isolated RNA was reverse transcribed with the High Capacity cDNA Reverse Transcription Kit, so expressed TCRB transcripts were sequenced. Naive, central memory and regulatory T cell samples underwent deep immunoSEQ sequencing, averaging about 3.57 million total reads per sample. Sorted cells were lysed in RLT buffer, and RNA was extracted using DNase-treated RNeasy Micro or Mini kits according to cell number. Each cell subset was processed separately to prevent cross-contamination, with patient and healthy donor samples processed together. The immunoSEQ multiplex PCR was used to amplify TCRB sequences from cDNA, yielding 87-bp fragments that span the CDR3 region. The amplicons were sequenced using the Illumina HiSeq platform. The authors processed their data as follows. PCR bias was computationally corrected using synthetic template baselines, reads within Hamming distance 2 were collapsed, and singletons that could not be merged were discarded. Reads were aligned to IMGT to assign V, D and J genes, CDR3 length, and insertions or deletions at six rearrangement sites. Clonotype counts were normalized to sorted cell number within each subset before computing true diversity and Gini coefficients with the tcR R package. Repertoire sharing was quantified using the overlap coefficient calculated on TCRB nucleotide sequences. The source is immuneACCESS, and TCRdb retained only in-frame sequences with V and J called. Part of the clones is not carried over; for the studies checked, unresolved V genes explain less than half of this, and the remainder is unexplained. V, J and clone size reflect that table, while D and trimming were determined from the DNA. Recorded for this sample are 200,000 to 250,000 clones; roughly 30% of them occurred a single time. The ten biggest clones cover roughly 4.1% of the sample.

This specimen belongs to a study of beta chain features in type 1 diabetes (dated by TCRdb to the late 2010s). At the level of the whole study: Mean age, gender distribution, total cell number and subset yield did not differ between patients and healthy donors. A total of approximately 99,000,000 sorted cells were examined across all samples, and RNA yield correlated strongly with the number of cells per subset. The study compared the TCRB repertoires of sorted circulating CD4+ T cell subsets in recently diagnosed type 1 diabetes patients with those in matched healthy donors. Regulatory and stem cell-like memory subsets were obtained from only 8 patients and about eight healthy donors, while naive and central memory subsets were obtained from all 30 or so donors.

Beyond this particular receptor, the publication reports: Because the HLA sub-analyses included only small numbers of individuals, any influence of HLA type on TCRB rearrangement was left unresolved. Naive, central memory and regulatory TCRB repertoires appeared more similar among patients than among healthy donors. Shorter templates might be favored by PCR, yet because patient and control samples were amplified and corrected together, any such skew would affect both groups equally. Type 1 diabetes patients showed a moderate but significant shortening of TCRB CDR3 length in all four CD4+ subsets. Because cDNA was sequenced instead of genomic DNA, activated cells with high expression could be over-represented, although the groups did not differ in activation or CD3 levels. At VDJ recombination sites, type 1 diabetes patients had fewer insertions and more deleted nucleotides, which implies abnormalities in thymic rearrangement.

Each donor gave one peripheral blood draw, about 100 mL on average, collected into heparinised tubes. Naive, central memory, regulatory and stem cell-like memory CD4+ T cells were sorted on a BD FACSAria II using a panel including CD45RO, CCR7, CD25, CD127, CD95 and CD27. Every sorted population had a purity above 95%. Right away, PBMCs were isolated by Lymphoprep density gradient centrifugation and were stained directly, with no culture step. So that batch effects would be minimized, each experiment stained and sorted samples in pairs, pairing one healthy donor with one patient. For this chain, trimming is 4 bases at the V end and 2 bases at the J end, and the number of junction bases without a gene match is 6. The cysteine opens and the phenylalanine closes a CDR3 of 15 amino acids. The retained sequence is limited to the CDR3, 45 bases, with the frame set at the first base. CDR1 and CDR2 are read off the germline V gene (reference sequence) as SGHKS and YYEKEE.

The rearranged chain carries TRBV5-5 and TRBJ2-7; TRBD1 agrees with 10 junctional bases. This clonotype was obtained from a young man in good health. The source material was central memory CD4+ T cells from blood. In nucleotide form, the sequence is TGTGCCAGCAGCAGAGACAGGGGGCGAACCTACGAGCAGTACTTC. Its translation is CASSRDRGRTYEQYF.